These 25 T cell receptor beta chains came from one sample sequenced in a study of T cell responses to AZD1222 COVID-19 vaccine. Sequenced by immunoSEQ multiplex PCR; TCRdb stores in-frame clones only, minus some. The sample records 140,000 or so clones, around 90% being singletons. The specimen comprised peripheral blood, sampled 28 days after the second AZD1222 dose. The source of these receptors is an adult who received the AZD1222 COVID-19 vaccine.

This clone was seen once. The CDR3, as DNA: TGTGCCAGCAGCCCCTCGAGGACCTTGAACACCGGGGAGCTGTTTTTT. Amino acids: CASSPSRTLNTGELFF. The chain couples TRBV9 to TRBJ2-2; no clear D. Germline V gene sequence: CDR1 SGDLS, CDR2 YYNGEE. V dropped 4 bases and J dropped 1 base, with 14 bases sitting between them. CDR3 size: 16 residues.

This chain joins TRBV6-5 and TRBJ1-6; 10 bases fit TRBD1. The CDR3 covers 15 residues. J was trimmed by 7 bases and V by 2 bases; bases with no gene match: 2. CDR1 and CDR2 (germline): MNHEY, SVGAGI. CDR3 in amino acids: CASSYTGQGNSPLHF. The CDR3 coding sequence is TGTGCCAGCAGTTACACGGGACAGGGGAATTCACCCCTCCACTTT.

The rearrangement uses TRBV4-3 and TRBJ2-5, with 7 bases fitting TRBD2. The length of the CDR3 is 16 residues. Germline values: CDR1 LGHNA, CDR2 YSLEER. V lost 4 bases and J lost 4; bases outside the gene matches: 12. This CDR3 reads CASSRNPGGGGETQYF. As DNA, the CDR3 is TGCGCCAGCAGCCGGAATCCGGGGGGAGGTGGAGAGACCCAGTACTTC.

The chain couples TRBV5-1 to TRBJ2-1, with 13 positions matching TRBD2. Trimming removed 4 bases from V and 0 bases from J; junction bases left unmatched: 16. Per germline, CDR1 SGHRS and CDR2 YFSETQ. This CDR3 region has 21 residues. CDR3 protein: CASSPGLAGAPRVSSYNEQFF. CDR3 DNA sequence: TGCGCCAGCAGCCCAGGACTAGCGGGAGCGCCAAGGGTGAGCTCCTACAATGAGCAGTTCTTC.

The rearrangement links TRBV30 to TRBJ2-1; D unclear. The germline V gene encodes CDR1 GTSNPN and CDR2 SVGIG (reference sequence). The CDR3 length is 13 residues. V lost 0 bases and J 6 bases, leaving 9 bases between the germline ends. The chain's CDR3 is CAWSVPPPNEQFF. The CDR3 DNA follows: TGTGCCTGGAGTGTCCCGCCACCCAATGAGCAGTTCTTC. Complete variable domain (other parts from reference TRBV30 and TRBJ2-1): SQTIHQWPATLVQPVGSPLSLECTVEGTSNPNLYWYRQAAGRGLQLLFYSVGIGQISSEVPQNLSASRPQDRQFILSSKKLLLSDSGFYLCAWSVPPPNEQFFGPGTRLTVL.

The chain uses TRBV5-4 and TRBJ1-2; no definite D call. The germline V gene encodes CDR1 SGHNT and CDR2 YYREEE (reference sequence). The CDR3 has 15 amino acids. The V gene lost 3 bases and the J gene lost 2 bases, with 14 bases spanning the gap. The CDR3 here is CASSSPSLGNYGYTF. Here the CDR3 DNA reads TGTGCCAGCAGCTCCCCATCCCTGGGCAACTATGGCTACACCTTC.

The DNA for the CDR3 is TGTGCCTGGAAGGGGGCGGGCGGCTACACCTTC. The encoded protein is CAWKGAGGYTF. This chain joins TRBV30 and TRBJ1-2, with TRBD1 identical over 7 bases. The CDR3 spans 11 residues. Per the germline V gene, CDR1 is GTSNPN and CDR2 is SVGIG (reference sequence). The ends lost 4 bases at V and 8 bases at J; junction bases unmatched: 4.

The V and J genes are TRBV5-8 and TRBJ1-5, with TRBD1 as a possible D gene (5 bases). The germline V gene encodes CDR1 SGHTS and CDR2 YDEGEE. Trimming removed 5 bases from V and 0 bases from J, with 18 bases in between. The CDR3 is 17 amino acids. CDR3 sequence (DNA): TGTGCCAGCAGGCTTGAGGGGACGGTCAATAGCAATCAGCCCCAGCATTTT. This gives the protein CASRLEGTVNSNQPQHF.

V usage is TRBV9 and J usage is TRBJ2-3, with D hard to call. Germline V gene data show CDR1 as SGDLS and CDR2 as YYNGEE. The V and J ends lost 0 bases and 2 bases respectively, with 10 bases between them. The CDR3 covers 15 residues. As DNA, the CDR3 is TGTGCCAGCAGCGTAGAGGGATTATTCACAGATACGCAGTATTTT. This gives the protein CASSVEGLFTDTQYF.

The chain carries TRBV19 and TRBJ1-5; D call uncertain. Germline V gene lookup returns CDR1 LNHDA and CDR2 SQIVND (reference sequence). The CDR3 sequence is 17 residues long. The V and J ends lost 5 bases and 4 bases respectively, with 21 bases between them. CDR3 DNA sequence: TGTGCCAGTAGTCTGGCCTTGATGGCAGTTGCAAATCAGCCCCAGCATTTT. Its translation is CASSLALMAVANQPQHF. The entire variable domain, with the rest obtained from reference TRBV19 and TRBJ1-5, is as follows: DGGITQSPKYLFRKEGQNVTLSCEQNLNHDAMYWYRQDPGQGLRLIYYSQIVNDFQKGDIAEGYSVSREKKESFPLTVTSAQKNPTAFYLCASSLALMAVANQPQHFGDGTRLSIL.

The chain uses TRBV27 and TRBJ2-2, with TRBD2 matching 8 bases. From germline, CDR1 is MNHEY and CDR2 SMNVEV (reference sequence). The CDR3 is 16 amino acids. V lost 5 bases and J lost 6; bases outside the gene matches: 11. The CDR3 reads CASSPRLAGGAGELFF. The DNA of the CDR3 is TGTGCCAGCAGTCCCCGACTGGCGGGAGGAGCCGGGGAGCTGTTTTTT.

The chain links TRBV10-3 to TRBJ1-5, with D unresolved. CDR1 is ENHRY and CDR2 is SYGVKD in the germline V gene. V gave up 2 bases and J gave up 0 bases, with 11 bases separating them. The CDR3 runs 16 residues. The CDR3 region has the DNA TGTGCCATCAGTGAGAGGGAGGCCGGTAGCAATCAGCCCCAGCATTTT. As protein: CAISEREAGSNQPQHF.

J is TRBJ2-1 and V is TRBV12-3 or TRBV12-4; D possibly corresponds to TRBD2 (5 bases). The CDR3 runs 11 residues. Trimming stripped 9 bases from V and 9 bases from J, with 12 bases between. CDR3 sequence (DNA): TGTGCCAGTTCTCTTGGAGGTGAGCAGTTCTTC. Translating gives CASSLGGEQFF.

In this sample, this clone turned up once. The chain has TRBV19 and TRBJ2-1, with 8 bases fitting TRBD1. Unmatched junction bases numbered 6, after V lost 5 bases and J lost 0 bases. The CDR3 has 16 residues. The V gene's germline CDR1 is LNHDA and CDR2 SQIVND (reference sequence). CDR3 in amino acids: CASSHPGTGSYNEQFF. The CDR3 coding sequence is TGTGCCAGTAGTCACCCCGGGACAGGCTCCTACAATGAGCAGTTCTTC. Full variable domain (missing parts from reference TRBV19 and TRBJ2-1): DGGITQSPKYLFRKEGQNVTLSCEQNLNHDAMYWYRQDPGQGLRLIYYSQIVNDFQKGDIAEGYSVSREKKESFPLTVTSAQKNPTAFYLCASSHPGTGSYNEQFFGPGTRLTVL.

The gene calls are TRBV11-3 and TRBJ2-5; maybe TRBD1 (6 bases). The germline V gene has CDR1 SGHNT and CDR2 YENEEA. This CDR3 comprises 12 residues. The germline V and J ends were trimmed by 7 bases and 2 bases, with 8 bases remaining between them. DNA of the CDR3: TGTGCCAGCACCGGGACACAAGAGACCCAGTACTTC. Translation: CASTGTQETQYF.

CDR3 in amino acids: CASGISGRANEQYF. CDR3 sequence (DNA): TGTGCTAGTGGCATTAGCGGGAGGGCGAACGAGCAGTACTTC. The chain links TRBV12-5 to TRBJ2-7; 11 nucleotides match TRBD2. The CDR3 is 14 amino acids. V lost 6 bases, J lost 5 bases, and 6 bases stayed unmatched. From germline, CDR1 is LGHNT and CDR2 FRNRAP.

This clone has just a few counts. The V call is TRBV30, the J call TRBJ1-4; D unclear. Germline CDR1 GTSNPN, CDR2 SVGIG (reference sequence). The CDR3 spans 16 residues. Trimming removed 2 bases from V and 7 bases from J, with 20 bases in between. As DNA, the CDR3 is TGTGCCTGGAGTCATGGTCTCTCTGGCAGATCTGAAAAACTGTTTTTT. Translation: CAWSHGLSGRSEKLFF.

This chain connects TRBV3-1 (or the pseudogene TRBV3-2) to TRBJ1-1; D gene unclear. V was cut by 1 base and J by 7 bases, with 10 bases left in between. The CDR3 is made up of 13 amino acids. CDR1 is LGHDT and CDR2 is YNNKEL in the germline V gene (reference sequence). The CDR3 DNA follows: TGTGCCAGCAGCCAAGGAAGGGATAGTGAAGCTTTCTTT. Translation: CASSQGRDSEAFF.

The chain employs TRBV2 and TRBJ2-1, with D maybe TRBD2 (7 bases). V lost 4 bases, J lost 3 bases, and 22 bases lay in between. This CDR3 comprises 18 residues. Germline V gene lookup returns CDR1 SNHLY and CDR2 FYNNEI. The CDR3, as DNA: TGTGCCAGCAGTGGAGAGGCTTGGCGGGGGCCGGGCTACAATGAGCAGTTCTTC. Encoded protein: CASSGEAWRGPGYNEQFF.

The rearrangement joins TRBV28 to TRBJ1-1; D gene ambiguous. Deletions cut 5 bases from V and 0 bases from J, with 16 bases between. Germline values: CDR1 MDHEN, CDR2 SYDVKM. The CDR3 sequence is 16 residues long. CDR3 nucleotides: TGTGCCAGCAGTCCGTCCGGAGAGGCCATGAACACTGAAGCTTTCTTT. Translation: CASSPSGEAMNTEAFF.

The V gene is TRBV5-1, the J gene TRBJ1-5; D is ambiguous. In germline, CDR1 is SGHRS, CDR2 YFSETQ. V was cut by 0 bases and J by 1 base, with 8 bases left in between. This CDR3 has 15 residues. CDR3 residues: CASSLGGGSNQPQHF. CDR3 DNA sequence: TGCGCCAGCAGCTTGGGGGGTGGAAGCAATCAGCCCCAGCATTTT. Supplemented by reference TRBV5-1 and TRBJ1-5, the full variable domain reads KAGVTQTPRYLIKTRGQQVTLSCSPISGHRSVSWYQQTPGQGLQFLFEYFSETQRNKGNFPGRFSGRQFSNSRSEMNVSTLELGDSALYLCASSLGGGSNQPQHFGDGTRLSIL.

The chain recombines TRBV5-1 with TRBJ1-5; TRBD1 might be the D (5 bases). V was clipped by 5 bases and J by 4 bases, with 13 bases between them. Germline values: CDR1 SGHRS, CDR2 YFSETQ. The CDR3 length is 14 residues. The CDR3 spells CASSTGGENQPQHF. The CDR3 DNA follows: TGCGCCAGCAGTACTGGGGGGGAGAATCAGCCCCAGCATTTT.

This chain joins TRBV25-1 and TRBJ2-3; D not certain. The CDR3 extends over 14 amino acids. Deletions cut 5 bases from V and 5 bases from J, with 14 bases between. Germline V gene data show CDR1 as MGHDK and CDR2 as SYGVNS. The CDR3 protein is CASSSTSLLDTQYF. The CDR3 DNA reads as TGTGCCAGCAGTTCCACCTCTCTGCTAGATACGCAGTATTTT.

CDR3 sequence reads: CASSSLGGGELFF. Written as DNA, the CDR3 is TGTGCCAGCAGCTCCCTGGGGGGAGGGGAGCTGTTTTTT. The chain uses TRBV7-2 and TRBJ2-2, with TRBD2 as a possible D gene (6 bases). Trimming stripped 4 bases from V and 8 bases from J, with 11 bases between. CDR3 length: 13 amino acids. Germline V CDR1 and CDR2: SGHTA, FQGNSA.

The genes are TRBV29-1 and TRBJ2-3, with D maybe TRBD2 (6 bases). Deletions cut 2 bases from V and 1 base from J, with 25 bases between. The CDR3 has 19 amino acids. Looked up from germline, CDR1 is SQVTM and CDR2 is ANQGSEA. CDR3 sequence reads: CSVEQPTRQTPSRTDTQYF. In DNA form, the CDR3 reads TGCAGCGTTGAACAACCGACTAGACAAACCCCCTCACGCACAGATACGCAGTATTTT.